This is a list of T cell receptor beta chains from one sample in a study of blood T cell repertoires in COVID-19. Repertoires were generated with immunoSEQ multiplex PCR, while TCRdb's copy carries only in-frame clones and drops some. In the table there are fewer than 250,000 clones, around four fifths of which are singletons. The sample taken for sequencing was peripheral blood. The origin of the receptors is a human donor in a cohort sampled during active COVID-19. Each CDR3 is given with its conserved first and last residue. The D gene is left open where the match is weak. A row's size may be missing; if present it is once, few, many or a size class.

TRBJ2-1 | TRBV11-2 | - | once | TGTGCCAGCAGCTTAGATCTCAGGGATAGTGAGCAGTTCTTC | CASSLDLRDSEQFF
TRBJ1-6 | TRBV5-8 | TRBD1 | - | TGTGCCAGCGCCCGCGAGCTAGACAGGGCCTGGTCACCCCTCCACTTT | CASARELDRAWSPLHF
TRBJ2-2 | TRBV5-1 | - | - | TGCGCCAGCAGCTTTCCCGGCAGGGCTGCCGGGGAGCTGTTTTTT | CASSFPGRAAGELFF
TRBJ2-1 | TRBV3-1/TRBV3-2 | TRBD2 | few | TGTGCCAGCAGCCAAGGAGCGGCTAGCGGGCTTTACAATGAGCAGTTCTTC | CASSQGAASGLYNEQFF
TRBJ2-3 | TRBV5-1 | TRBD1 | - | TGCGCCAGCAGCTTGGGGGGGACAGTGAGCACGCAGTATTTT | CASSLGGTVSTQYF
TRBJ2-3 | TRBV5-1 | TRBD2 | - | TGCGCCAGCAGCTTAACTAGCGGGAGGACAGATACGCAGTATTTT | CASSLTSGRTDTQYF
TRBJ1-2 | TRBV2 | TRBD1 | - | TGTGCCAGCAGATTAACTCCCACAGGGGAAGGCTACACCTTC | CASRLTPTGEGYTF
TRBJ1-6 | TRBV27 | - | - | TGTGCCAGCAGTTCCCACAGGGACGGTTCACCCCTCCACTTT | CASSSHRDGSPLHF
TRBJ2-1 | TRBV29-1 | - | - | TGCAGCGTCCACCCCGGGACTGACAATGAGCAGTTCTTC | CSVHPGTDNEQFF
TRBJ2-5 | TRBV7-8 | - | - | TGTGCCAGCAGCCCTCAAGAGACCCAGTACTTC | CASSPQETQYF
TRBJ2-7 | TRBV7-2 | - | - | TGTGCCAGCAGCTTAACGACCACGACTAGTTCCGGGCAGTACTTC | CASSLTTTTSSGQYF
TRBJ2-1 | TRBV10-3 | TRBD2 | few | TGTGCCATCCGGCGGGAGGGCCACGATGAGCAGTTCTTC | CAIRREGHDEQFF
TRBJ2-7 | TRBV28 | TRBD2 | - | TGTGCCAGCAGTAGGGGACTAGGCTACGAGCAGTACTTC | CASSRGLGYEQYF
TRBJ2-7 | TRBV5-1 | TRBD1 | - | TGCGCCAGCAGCTTGGCCCCAGGGGGCCTAACCTACGAGCAGTACTTC | CASSLAPGGLTYEQYF
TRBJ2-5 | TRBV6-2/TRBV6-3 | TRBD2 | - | TGTGCCAGCAGTTACCCCCAGCGGGGTTGGCAAGAGACCCAGTACTTC | CASSYPQRGWQETQYF
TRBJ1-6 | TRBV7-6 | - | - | TGTGCCAGCAGCTTAGCGCAGAATTCACCCCTCCACTTT | CASSLAQNSPLHF
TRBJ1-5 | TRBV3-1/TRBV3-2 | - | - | TGTGCCAGCAGCCAAGCAGGCCAGCCCCAGCATTTT | CASSQAGQPQHF
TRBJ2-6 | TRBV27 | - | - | TGTGCCAGCCGCTCCGTGTCAGGGACTGGGGCCAACGTCCTGACTTTC | CASRSVSGTGANVLTF
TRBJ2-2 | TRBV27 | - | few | TGTGCCAGCAGTCCCTCTATTGGCGGGGAGCTGTTTTTT | CASSPSIGGELFF
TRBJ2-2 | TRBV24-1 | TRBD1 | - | TGTGCCACCAGTGATCCTGGGACAGGGACCGGGGAGCTGTTTTTT | CATSDPGTGTGELFF
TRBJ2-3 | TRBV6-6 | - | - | TGTGCCAGCAGTCCCTTGCTACCGCTCACAGATACGCAGTATTTT | CASSPLLPLTDTQYF
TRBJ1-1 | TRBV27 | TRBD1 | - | TGTGCCAGCAGTAGATGGACAGGGGGGCGCACTGAAGCTTTCTTT | CASSRWTGGRTEAFF
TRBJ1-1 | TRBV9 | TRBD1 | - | TGTGCCAGCAGCCCGCGGGACAGGGGTACTGAAGCTTTCTTT | CASSPRDRGTEAFF
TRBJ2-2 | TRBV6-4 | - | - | TGTGCCAGCAGTGACAGGGGGAGTGTTGATCCCGGGGAGCTGTTTTTT | CASSDRGSVDPGELFF
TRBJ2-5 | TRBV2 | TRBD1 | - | TGTGCCAGCAGTCAGGGGGATCCCGAAGTGACCCAGTACTTC | CASSQGDPEVTQYF
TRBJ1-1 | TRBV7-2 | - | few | TGTGCCAGCAGCCCCCGAAGGGGCCAGAACACTGAAGCTTTCTTT | CASSPRRGQNTEAFF
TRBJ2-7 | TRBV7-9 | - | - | TGTGCCAGCAGCTTCTCTCTCAGTACCTACGAGCAGTACTTC | CASSFSLSTYEQYF
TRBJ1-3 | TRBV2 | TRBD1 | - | TGTGCCAGCAGTGTACCGGGACAGGGGTACGGAAACACCATATATTTT | CASSVPGQGYGNTIYF
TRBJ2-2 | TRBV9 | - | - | TGTGCCAGCAGCGTAGACGCTAGCCCTAGCACCGGGGAGCTGTTTTTT | CASSVDASPSTGELFF
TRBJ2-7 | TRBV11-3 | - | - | TGTGCCAGCAGCGTAGGGGGACATCCCTACGAGCAGTACTTC | CASSVGGHPYEQYF
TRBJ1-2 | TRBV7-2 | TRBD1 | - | TGTGCCAGCAGCCCCAGGGGGTCTGGGGCCTCTAACTATGGCTACACCTTC | CASSPRGSGASNYGYTF
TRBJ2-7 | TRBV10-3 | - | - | TGTGCCATCAGTGATGGGAGTTCCTACGAGCAGTACTTC | CAISDGSSYEQYF
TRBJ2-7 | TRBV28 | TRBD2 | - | TGTGCCAGCACACCTACTAGCGACGGTCCGCTCGAGCAGTACTTC | CASTPTSDGPLEQYF
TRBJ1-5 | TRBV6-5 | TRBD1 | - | TGTGCCAGCAGCGGCAACGCAGGGGGTGGACAGCATTTT | CASSGNAGGGQHF
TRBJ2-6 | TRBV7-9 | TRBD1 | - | TGTGCCAGCGGGACAGGGGGCGGAGGATCTGGGGCCAACGTCCTGACTTTC | CASGTGGGGSGANVLTF
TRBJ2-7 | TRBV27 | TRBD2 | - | TGTGCCAGCAGTTATCGGACTAGCGGGAGGGCCCGCGTCTCCTACGAGCAGTACTTC | CASSYRTSGRARVSYEQYF
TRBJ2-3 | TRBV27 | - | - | TGTGCCAGCAGTACTACGACCCCGGTAGTGACAGATACGCAGTATTTT | CASSTTTPVVTDTQYF
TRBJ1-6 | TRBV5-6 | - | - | TGTGCCAGCAGCTTGGGATCAGGTTCACCCCTCCACTTT | CASSLGSGSPLHF
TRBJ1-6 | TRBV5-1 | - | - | TGCGCCAGCAGCTTGGCAGGGGCGAGTACCCTCCACTTT | CASSLAGASTLHF
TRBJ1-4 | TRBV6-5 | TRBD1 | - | TGTGCCAGCAGTTACGCGACAGGGGGCGAAGAAAAACTGTTTTTT | CASSYATGGEEKLFF
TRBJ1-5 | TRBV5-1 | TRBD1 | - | TGCGCCAGCAGCTTGGCTGGGGAAAACTCAGGGGGATGGGGCAATCAGCCCCAGCATTTT | CASSLAGENSGGWGNQPQHF